The 4 T cell receptor beta chains given below trace back to one sample, sequenced in a study of control samples from healthy donors and cancer patients. Method: immunoSEQ multiplex PCR; TCRdb's copy keeps in-frame clones and lacks some. The repertoire holds some 87,000 clones, 90% to 95% seen once, with 15% to 19% in the top ten. The sample comprised blood. The source of these receptors is a man aged 25-45 years in good health.

V usage is TRBV2 and J usage is TRBJ2-1; 12 bases line up with TRBD2. Germline CDR1 SNHLY, CDR2 FYNNEI. Unmatched junction bases numbered 5, after V lost 6 bases and J lost 2 bases. This CDR3 comprises 16 residues. The CDR3, as DNA: TGTGCCAGCAGGGAACTAGCGGGAGGTACCTACAATGAGCAGTTCTTC. It is translated as CASRELAGGTYNEQFF.

The rearrangement links TRBV5-1 to TRBJ2-2; the match to TRBD2 covers 8 bases. The ends lost 3 bases at V and 1 base at J; junction bases unmatched: 5. CDR3 length equals 16 residues. Per the germline V gene, CDR1 is SGHRS and CDR2 is YFSETQ. The CDR3 loop is CASSSTSGGNTGELFF. The CDR3 region has the DNA TGCGCCAGCAGCTCAACTAGCGGAGGGAACACCGGGGAGCTGTTTTTT. Combining the CDR3 with reference TRBV5-1 and TRBJ2-2 gives the whole variable domain KAGVTQTPRYLIKTRGQQVTLSCSPISGHRSVSWYQQTPGQGLQFLFEYFSETQRNKGNFPGRFSGRQFSNSRSEMNVSTLELGDSALYLCASSSTSGGNTGELFFGEGSRLTVL.

The genes are TRBV19 and TRBJ1-1, with D hard to call. V was clipped by 4 bases and J by 1 base, with 7 bases between them. Per germline, CDR1 LNHDA and CDR2 SQIVND (reference sequence). The CDR3 contains 13 residues. DNA of the CDR3: TGTGCCAGTAGTAGGTCGGCGAACACTGAAGCTTTCTTT. Its protein is CASSRSANTEAFF.

The chain links TRBV6-2 or TRBV6-3 to TRBJ1-6; D ambiguous. The CDR3 is made up of 17 amino acids. Trimming took 6 bases from V and 0 from J, leaving 15 bases between them. Germline V CDR1 and CDR2: MNHEY, SVGEGT. The CDR3 nucleotides are TGTGCCAGCAGCCCGACCGCGGGGAGCTCCTATAATTCACCCCTCCACTTT. It codes for CASSPTAGSSYNSPLHF.